This T cell receptor (beta chain) originates from a study of CD8 T cells in Susac syndrome. RNA in amounts of roughly 0.5 to 1 ug was reverse transcribed with random hexamers. One entry per CDR3 protein, called by TCRdb with MiXCR from the immunoSEQ multiplex PCR reads. The sample includes about 160,000 distinct CDR3 sequences, roughly 95% of them seen just once. The CDR3 runs to 13 residues. Germline V gene lookup returns CDR1 GTSNPN and CDR2 SVGIG (reference sequence). V lost 4 bases and J 5 bases, leaving 12 bases between the germline ends. The TCR was taken from a human donor in good health. The chain recombines TRBV30 with TRBJ1-5; the D gene is possibly TRBD1 (5 bases). The specimen was CD4+ T cells from PBMCs. CDR3 sequence (DNA): TGTGCCTGGAACCGGGGGGTAGATCAGCCCCAGCATTTT. The encoded protein is CAWNRGVDQPQHF.